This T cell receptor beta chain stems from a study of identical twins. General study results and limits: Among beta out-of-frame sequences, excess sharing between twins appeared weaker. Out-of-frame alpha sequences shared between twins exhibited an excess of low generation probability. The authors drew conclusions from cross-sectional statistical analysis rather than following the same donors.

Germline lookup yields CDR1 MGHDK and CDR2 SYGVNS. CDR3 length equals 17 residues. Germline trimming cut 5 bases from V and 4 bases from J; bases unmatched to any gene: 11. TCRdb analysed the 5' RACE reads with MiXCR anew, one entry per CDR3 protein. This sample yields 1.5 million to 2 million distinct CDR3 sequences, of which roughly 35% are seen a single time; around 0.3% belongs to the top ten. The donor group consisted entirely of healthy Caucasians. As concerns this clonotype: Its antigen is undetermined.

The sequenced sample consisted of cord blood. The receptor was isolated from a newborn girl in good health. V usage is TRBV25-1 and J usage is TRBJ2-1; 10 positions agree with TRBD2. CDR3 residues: CASSQPGGTSVYNEQFF. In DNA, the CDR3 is TGTGCCAGCAGTCAACCAGGGGGGACTAGCGTATACAATGAGCAGTTCTTC.